The 3 T cell receptor beta chains below were found in one sample sequenced in a study of human T cells and chemical hapten exposure. TCRdb reprocessed the 5' RACE reads with MiXCR, giving one entry per CDR3 protein. The sample lists about 140,000 distinct CDR3 sequences, 3.5% to 5% occurring once. Unseparated into fractions, whole blood served as the source from which total RNA was extracted. These receptors were taken from a female donor in good health.

This clonotype was counted at least ten times. The chain links TRBV20-1 to TRBJ2-3; maybe TRBD1 (6 bases). CDR1 and CDR2 from the germline V gene are DFQATT and SNEGSKA (reference sequence). Trimming stripped 3 bases from V and 2 bases from J, with 15 bases between. This CDR3 is built from 15 residues. In DNA form, the CDR3 reads TGCAGTGCTAGCCGCCGGGACACCGACACAGATACGCAGTATTTT. This sequence encodes CSASRRDTDTDTQYF.

This clonotype showed up just a few times. V gene TRBV13 combines with J gene TRBJ2-7, with D possibly TRBD1 on 5 matching bases. In germline, CDR1 is PRHDT, CDR2 FYEKMQ (reference sequence). With 5 bases removed from V and 0 bases from J, the gap between germline ends came to 17 bases. This CDR3 region has 16 residues. CDR3 in DNA: TGTGCCAGCAGCATCCAGAAGGGGTTCAGCTCCTACGAGCAGTACTTC. Its protein is CASSIQKGFSSYEQYF.

This clonotype has at least ten counts. The chain joins TRBV6-6 to TRBJ2-1; D is unresolved. The CDR3 is 14 residues long. Germline lookup yields CDR1 MNHNY and CDR2 SVGAGI (reference sequence). Trimming pared 8 bases from V and 2 bases from J, leaving 13 bases between. DNA of the CDR3: TGTGCCAGCGAGGTAGTTTACCCCTACAATGAGCAGTTCTTC. Protein sequence: CASEVVYPYNEQFF.